This T cell receptor beta chain was recorded in a study of beta chain features in type 1 diabetes. As every portion of the isolated RNA was reverse transcribed, the sequencing read expressed TCRB transcripts. The table came from immunoSEQ multiplex PCR; TCRdb's copy has only in-frame clones and leaves some out. The data hold about 620,000 clones, with 15% to 17% observed a single time. CD4+ naive, central memory, regulatory and stem cell-like memory subsets were isolated by sorting on CD45RO/CCR7/CD25/CD127/CD95/CD27. CDR1 is LNHDA, CDR2 SQIVND, per germline (reference sequence). The length of the CDR3 is 15 residues. Trimming cost V 5 bases and J 6 bases; bases outside gene matches: 10.

This TCR came from a man aged 18 to 29 in good health. The J gene is TRBJ1-5, the V gene TRBV19; 7 nucleotides agree with TRBD1. The sample comprised naive CD4+ T cells from blood. The CDR3 here is CASSSRGGSSQPQHF. In nucleotides, the CDR3 is TGTGCCAGTAGTTCTCGAGGGGGCAGTTCTCAGCCCCAGCATTTT.